The clone carrying this TCR beta chain has more than one count but fewer than ten. The sample originates from a study of blood T cell repertoires in COVID-19. About the study: Material from acute and convalescent COVID-19 was sourced from the United States, Italy and Spain. In each case, the material was cDNA or gDNA derived from T cells, B-cell-depleted T cells, or PBMCs.

This CDR3 region has 13 residues. Germline loops: CDR1 SGHRS, CDR2 YFSETQ. Trimming pared 1 base from V and 1 base from J, leaving 5 bases between. Methods used by the authors: Scientists estimated how many nucleated cells there were by amplifying reference gene primers. Produced via immunoSEQ multiplex PCR; TCRdb's table is partial and in-frame only. Clonal size and the V and J genes are those of that table, whereas D and trimming came from the DNA. The top ten clones hold 24% of a sample with about 40,000 clones, 70% to 85% of them seen once. The sequence was obtained from a human donor with acute or convalescent COVID-19. The donor label of this sample is uncertain. The specimen sequenced was peripheral blood. The rearrangement joins TRBV5-1 to TRBJ1-1; no definite D call. DNA of the CDR3: TGCGCCAGCAGCTTGTCCCAGAACACTGAAGCTTTCTTT. As protein: CASSLSQNTEAFF.